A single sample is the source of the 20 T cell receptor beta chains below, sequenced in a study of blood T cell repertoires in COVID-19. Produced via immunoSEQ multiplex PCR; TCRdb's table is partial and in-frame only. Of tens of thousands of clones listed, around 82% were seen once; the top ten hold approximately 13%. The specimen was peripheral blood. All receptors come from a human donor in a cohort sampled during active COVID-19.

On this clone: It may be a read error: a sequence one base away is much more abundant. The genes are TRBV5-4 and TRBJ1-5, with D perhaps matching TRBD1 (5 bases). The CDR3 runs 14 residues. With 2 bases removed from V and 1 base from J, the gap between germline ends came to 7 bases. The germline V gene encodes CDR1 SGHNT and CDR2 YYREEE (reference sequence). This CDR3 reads CASSLDRSNQPQHF. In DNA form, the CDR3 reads TGTGCCAGCAGCTTAGACAGAAGCAATCAGCCCCAGCATTTT.

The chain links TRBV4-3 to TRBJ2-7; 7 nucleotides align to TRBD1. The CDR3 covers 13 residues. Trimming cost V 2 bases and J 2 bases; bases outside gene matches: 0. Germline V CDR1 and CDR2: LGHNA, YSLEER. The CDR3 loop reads CASSQQGAYEQYF. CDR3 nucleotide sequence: TGCGCCAGCAGCCAACAGGGGGCCTACGAGCAGTACTTC.

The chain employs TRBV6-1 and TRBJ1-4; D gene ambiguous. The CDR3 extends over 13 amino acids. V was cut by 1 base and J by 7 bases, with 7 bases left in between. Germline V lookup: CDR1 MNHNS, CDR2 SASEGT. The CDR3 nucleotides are TGTGCCAGCAGTGAAGGGGGAGTTGAAAAACTGTTTTTT. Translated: CASSEGGVEKLFF.

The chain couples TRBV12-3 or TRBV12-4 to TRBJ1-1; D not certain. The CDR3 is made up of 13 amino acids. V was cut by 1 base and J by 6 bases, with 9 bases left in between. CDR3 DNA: TGTGCCAGCAGTTTAGAGTTGGCAGCTGAAGCTTTCTTT. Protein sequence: CASSLELAAEAFF.

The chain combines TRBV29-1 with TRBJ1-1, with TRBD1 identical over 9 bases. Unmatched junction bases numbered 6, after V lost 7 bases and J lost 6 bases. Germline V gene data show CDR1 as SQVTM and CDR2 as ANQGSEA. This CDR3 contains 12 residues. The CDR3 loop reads CSGYRGRAEAFF. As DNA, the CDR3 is TGCAGCGGCTACAGGGGGCGAGCTGAAGCTTTCTTT.

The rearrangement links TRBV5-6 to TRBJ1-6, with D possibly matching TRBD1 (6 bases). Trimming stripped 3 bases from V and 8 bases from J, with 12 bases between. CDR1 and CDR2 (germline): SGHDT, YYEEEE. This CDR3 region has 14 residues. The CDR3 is CASSYRGRDSPLHF. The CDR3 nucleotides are TGTGCCAGCAGCTATAGGGGGAGGGATTCACCCCTCCACTTT.

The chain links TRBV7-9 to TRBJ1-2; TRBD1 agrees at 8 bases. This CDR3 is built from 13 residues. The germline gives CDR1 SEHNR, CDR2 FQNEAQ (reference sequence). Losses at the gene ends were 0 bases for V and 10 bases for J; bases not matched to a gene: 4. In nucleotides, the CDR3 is TGTGCCAGCAGCTTAGCGGACAGGGCCCCCTACACCTTC. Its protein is CASSLADRAPYTF.

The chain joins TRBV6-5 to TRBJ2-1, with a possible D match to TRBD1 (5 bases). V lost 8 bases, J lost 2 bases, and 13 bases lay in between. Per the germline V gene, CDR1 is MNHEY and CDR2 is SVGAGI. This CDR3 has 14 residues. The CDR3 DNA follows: TGTGCCAGCGAGTGGGTGGGGCCCTACAATGAGCAGTTCTTC. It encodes CASEWVGPYNEQFF.

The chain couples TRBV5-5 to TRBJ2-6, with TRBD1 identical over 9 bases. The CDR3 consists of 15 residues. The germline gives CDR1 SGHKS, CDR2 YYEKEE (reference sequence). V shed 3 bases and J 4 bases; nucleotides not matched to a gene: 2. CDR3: CASSWDRAGANVLTF. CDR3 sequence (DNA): TGTGCCAGCAGCTGGGACAGGGCCGGGGCCAACGTCCTGACTTTC.

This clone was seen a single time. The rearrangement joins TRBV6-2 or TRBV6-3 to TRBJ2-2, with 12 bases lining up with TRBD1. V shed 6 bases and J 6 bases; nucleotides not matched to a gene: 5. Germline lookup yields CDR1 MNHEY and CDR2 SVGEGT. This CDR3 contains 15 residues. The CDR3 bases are TGTGCCAGCAGCGGGACAGGGGGCATGGCCGGGGAGCTGTTTTTT. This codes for CASSGTGGMAGELFF.

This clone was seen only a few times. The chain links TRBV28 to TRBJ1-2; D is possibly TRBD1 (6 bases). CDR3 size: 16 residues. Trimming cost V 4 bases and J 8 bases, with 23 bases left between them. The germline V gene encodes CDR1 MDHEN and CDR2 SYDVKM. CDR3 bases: TGTGCCAGCAGTTCCATAAGCTCAAGGGGGGGCAGGGGCTACACCTTC. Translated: CASSSISSRGGRGYTF.

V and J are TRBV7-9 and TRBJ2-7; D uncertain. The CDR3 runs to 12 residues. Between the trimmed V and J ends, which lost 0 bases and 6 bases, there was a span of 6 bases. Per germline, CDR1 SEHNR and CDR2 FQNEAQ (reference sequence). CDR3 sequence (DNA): TGTGCCAGCAGCTTAGCTCAGTCCGAGCAGTACTTC. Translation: CASSLAQSEQYF.

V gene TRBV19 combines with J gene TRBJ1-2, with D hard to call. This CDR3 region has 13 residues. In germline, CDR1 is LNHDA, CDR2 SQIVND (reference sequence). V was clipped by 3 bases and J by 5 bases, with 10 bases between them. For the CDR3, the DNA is TGTGCCAGTAGTATCCGGGAAGAGTATGGCTACACCTTC. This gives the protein CASSIREEYGYTF.

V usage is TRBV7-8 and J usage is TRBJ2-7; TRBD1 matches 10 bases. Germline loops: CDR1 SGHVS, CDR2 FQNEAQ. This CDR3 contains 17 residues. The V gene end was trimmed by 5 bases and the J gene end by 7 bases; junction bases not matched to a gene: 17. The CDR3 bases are TGTGCCAGCAGCCACCGAACTGCGGGACAGGGGACGGAAGAGCAGTACTTC. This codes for CASSHRTAGQGTEEQYF.

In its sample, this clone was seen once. The CDR3 DNA follows: TGTGCCAGCTCACCACCGGGCAGACTAATCTCCTACAATGAGCAGTTCTTC. Amino acid sequence: CASSPPGRLISYNEQFF. This chain joins TRBV18 and TRBJ2-1; D is possibly TRBD2 (5 bases). Germline V CDR1 and CDR2: KGHSH, LQKENI. Trimming stripped 0 bases from V and 0 bases from J, with 12 bases between. CDR3 length: 17 amino acids.

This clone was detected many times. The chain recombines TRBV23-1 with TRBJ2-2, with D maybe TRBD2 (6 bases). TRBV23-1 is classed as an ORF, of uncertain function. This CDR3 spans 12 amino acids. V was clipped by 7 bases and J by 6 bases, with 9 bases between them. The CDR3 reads CASKREAGELFF. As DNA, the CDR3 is TGCGCCAGCAAGAGGGAGGCCGGGGAGCTGTTTTTT.

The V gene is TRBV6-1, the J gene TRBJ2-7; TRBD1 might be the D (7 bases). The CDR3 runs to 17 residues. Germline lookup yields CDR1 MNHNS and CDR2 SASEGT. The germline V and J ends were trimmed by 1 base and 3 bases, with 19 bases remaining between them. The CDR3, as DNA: TGTGCCAGCAGTGAAGTTGGCGGGACAGCGGAATACTACGAGCAGTACTTC. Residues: CASSEVGGTAEYYEQYF.

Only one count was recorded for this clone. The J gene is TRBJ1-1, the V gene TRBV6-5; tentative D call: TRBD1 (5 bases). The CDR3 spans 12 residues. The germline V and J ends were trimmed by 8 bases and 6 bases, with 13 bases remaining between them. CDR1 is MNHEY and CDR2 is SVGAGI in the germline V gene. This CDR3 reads CASRELQAEAFF. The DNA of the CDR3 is TGTGCCAGCCGGGAGCTACAGGCTGAAGCTTTCTTT.

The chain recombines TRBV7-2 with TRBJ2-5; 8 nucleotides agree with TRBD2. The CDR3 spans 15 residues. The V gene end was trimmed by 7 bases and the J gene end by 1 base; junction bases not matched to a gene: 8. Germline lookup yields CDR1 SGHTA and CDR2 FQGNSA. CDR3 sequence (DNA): TGTGCCAGCACCTGGGGGGCGGGGGGCCAAGAGACCCAGTACTTC. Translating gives CASTWGAGGQETQYF.

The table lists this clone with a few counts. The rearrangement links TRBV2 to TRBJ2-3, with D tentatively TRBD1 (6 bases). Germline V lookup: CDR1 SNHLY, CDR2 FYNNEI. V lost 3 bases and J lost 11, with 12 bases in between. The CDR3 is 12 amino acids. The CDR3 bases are TGTGCCAGCAGTGATCAGGGCAGGGGGCAGTATTTT. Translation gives CASSDQGRGQYF.